This T cell receptor beta chain was identified in a study of OX40 agonist ivuxolimab in advanced cancers. The CDR3 extends over 15 amino acids. V lost 2 bases and J lost 2, with 11 bases in between. Germline CDR1 MDHEN, CDR2 SYDVKM. Profiled with immunoSEQ multiplex PCR; TCRdb holds only in-frame clones, not every one. The table lists some 50,000 clones, about 76% of them singletons, with 6% to 7.5% in the top ten. The genes are TRBV28 and TRBJ2-3; D is perhaps TRBD2 (5 bases). The TCR comes from an adult with an advanced solid tumor such as melanoma, head and neck, liver or kidney cancer. The source material was CD4+ or CD8+ T cells sorted from blood, sampled in a trial of the OX40 agonist ivuxolimab. The CDR3: CASSLTRESTDTQYF. The CDR3 DNA sequence: TGTGCCAGCAGTTTAACCCGGGAATCCACAGATACGCAGTATTTT.